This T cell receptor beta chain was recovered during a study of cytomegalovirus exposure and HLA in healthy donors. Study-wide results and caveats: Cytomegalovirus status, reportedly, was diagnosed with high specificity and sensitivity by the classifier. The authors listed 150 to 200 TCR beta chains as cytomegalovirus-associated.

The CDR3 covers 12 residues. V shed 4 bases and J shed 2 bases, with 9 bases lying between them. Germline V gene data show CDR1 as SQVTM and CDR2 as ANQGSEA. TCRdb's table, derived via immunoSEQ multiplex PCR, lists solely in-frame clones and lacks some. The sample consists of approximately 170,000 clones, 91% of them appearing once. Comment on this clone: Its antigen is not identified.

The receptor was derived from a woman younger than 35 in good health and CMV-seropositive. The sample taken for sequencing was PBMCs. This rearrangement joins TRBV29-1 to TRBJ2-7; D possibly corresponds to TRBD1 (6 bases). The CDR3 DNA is TGCAGCGTTGTTCGGGACACCTACGAGCAGTACTTC. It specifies CSVVRDTYEQYF.